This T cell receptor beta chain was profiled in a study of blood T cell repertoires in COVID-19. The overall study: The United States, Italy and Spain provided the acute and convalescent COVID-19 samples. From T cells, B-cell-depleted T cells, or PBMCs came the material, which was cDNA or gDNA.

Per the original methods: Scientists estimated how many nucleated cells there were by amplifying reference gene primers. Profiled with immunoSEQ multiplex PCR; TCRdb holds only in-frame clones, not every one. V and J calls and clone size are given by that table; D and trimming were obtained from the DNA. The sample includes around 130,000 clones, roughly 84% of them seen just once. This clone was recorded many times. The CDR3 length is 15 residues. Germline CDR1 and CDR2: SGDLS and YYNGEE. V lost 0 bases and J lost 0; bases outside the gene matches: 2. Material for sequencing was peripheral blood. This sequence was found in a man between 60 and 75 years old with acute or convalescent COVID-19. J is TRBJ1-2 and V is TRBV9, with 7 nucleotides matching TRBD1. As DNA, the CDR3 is TGTGCCAGCAGCGTAGGGGGACAGACTAACTATGGCTACACCTTC. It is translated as CASSVGGQTNYGYTF.